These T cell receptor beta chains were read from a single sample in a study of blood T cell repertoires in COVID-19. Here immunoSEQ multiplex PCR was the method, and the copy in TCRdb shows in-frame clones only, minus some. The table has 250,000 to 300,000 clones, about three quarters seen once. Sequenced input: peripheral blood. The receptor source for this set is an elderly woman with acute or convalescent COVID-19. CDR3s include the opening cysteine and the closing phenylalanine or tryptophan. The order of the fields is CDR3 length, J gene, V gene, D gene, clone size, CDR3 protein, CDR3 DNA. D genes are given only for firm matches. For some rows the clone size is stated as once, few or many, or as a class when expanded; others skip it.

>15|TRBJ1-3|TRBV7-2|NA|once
CASSWDTYSGNTIYF
TGTGCCAGCAGTTGGGACACCTACTCTGGAAACACCATATATTTT
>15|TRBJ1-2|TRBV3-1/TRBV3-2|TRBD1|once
CASSPRGQRLYGYTF
TGTGCCAGCAGCCCCAGGGGACAGCGACTTTATGGCTACACCTTC
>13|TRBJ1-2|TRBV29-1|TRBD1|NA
CSVAWTGEGGYTF
TGCAGCGTTGCGTGGACAGGGGAAGGTGGCTACACCTTC
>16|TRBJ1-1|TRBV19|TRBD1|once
CASSMVQGARGTEAFF
TGTGCCAGTAGTATGGTACAGGGGGCGCGAGGCACTGAAGCTTTCTTT
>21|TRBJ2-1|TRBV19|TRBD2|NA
CASSDYPLTSGRASSYNEQFF
TGTGCCAGTAGTGATTATCCTCTGACTAGCGGGAGGGCCAGCTCCTACAATGAGCAGTTCTTC
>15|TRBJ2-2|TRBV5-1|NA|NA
CASSLTADRTGELFF
TGCGCCAGCAGCCTCACAGCGGATCGGACCGGGGAGCTGTTTTTT
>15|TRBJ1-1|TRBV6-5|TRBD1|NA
CASQGGRTGDTEAFF
TGTGCCAGCCAGGGGGGTCGAACAGGAGACACTGAAGCTTTCTTT
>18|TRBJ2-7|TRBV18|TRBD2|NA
CASSPPGLAAKSSYEQYF
TGTGCCAGCTCACCACCGGGACTAGCCGCGAAGAGCTCCTACGAGCAGTACTTC
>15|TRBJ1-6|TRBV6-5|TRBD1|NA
CASTGSDRGSLPLHF
TGTGCCAGCACCGGCTCTGACAGGGGATCTTTACCCCTCCACTTT
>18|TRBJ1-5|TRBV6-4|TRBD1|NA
CASSIPRQGGYSNQPQHF
TGTGCCAGCAGTATCCCCCGACAGGGGGGATATAGCAATCAGCCCCAGCATTTT
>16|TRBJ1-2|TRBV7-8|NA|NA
CASSLILGQRFYGYTF
TGTGCCAGCAGCTTGATACTAGGACAGAGATTCTATGGCTACACCTTC
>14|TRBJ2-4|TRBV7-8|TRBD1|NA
CASSATGTARFQYF
TGTGCCAGCAGCGCCACCGGGACAGCCCGATTTCAGTACTTC
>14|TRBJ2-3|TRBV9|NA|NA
CASSVATRSDTQYF
TGTGCCAGCAGCGTAGCTACTAGGTCGGATACGCAGTATTTT
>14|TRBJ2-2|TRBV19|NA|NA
CASRDKGGTGELFF
TGTGCCAGTAGGGACAAAGGGGGCACCGGGGAGCTGTTTTTT
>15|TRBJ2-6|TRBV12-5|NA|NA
CASGSGDSGANVLTF
TGTGCTAGTGGCTCCGGGGACTCTGGGGCCAACGTCCTGACTTTC
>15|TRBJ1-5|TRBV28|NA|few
CASSPDRTWSQPQHF
TGTGCCAGCAGCCCCGACAGGACCTGGAGTCAGCCCCAGCATTTT
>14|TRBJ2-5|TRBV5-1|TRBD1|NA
CASSLGTGAETQYF
TGCGCCAGCAGCTTGGGGACAGGGGCCGAGACCCAGTACTTC
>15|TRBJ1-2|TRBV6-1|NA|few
CASSPGQSHSHRYTF
TGTGCCAGCAGTCCCGGACAGTCCCACAGCCATCGCTACACCTTC
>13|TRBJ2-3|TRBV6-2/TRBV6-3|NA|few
CASSYTIRDTQYF
TGTGCCAGCAGTTACACTATTCGGGATACGCAGTATTTT
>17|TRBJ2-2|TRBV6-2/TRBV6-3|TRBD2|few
CASSPTGLAGARGELFF
TGTGCCAGCAGCCCAACGGGACTAGCGGGAGCGCGCGGGGAGCTGTTTTTT
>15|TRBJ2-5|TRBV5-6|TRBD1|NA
CASSLVRGRDETQYF
TGTGCCAGCAGCTTGGTCAGGGGGCGCGATGAGACCCAGTACTTC
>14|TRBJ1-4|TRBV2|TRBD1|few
CASSDRTGEEKLFF
TGTGCCAGCAGTGACCGGACAGGGGAGGAAAAACTGTTTTTT
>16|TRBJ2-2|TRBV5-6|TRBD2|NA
CASSLEGLVSTGELFF
TGTGCCAGCAGCTTGGAGGGACTAGTATCCACCGGGGAGCTGTTTTTT
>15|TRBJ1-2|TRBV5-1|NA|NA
CASSLAGRENYGYTF
TGCGCCAGCAGCTTGGCCGGCAGGGAAAACTATGGCTACACCTTC
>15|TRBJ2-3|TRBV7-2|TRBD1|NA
CASSLVQGAADTQYF
TGTGCCAGCAGCTTGGTGCAGGGGGCTGCAGATACGCAGTATTTT
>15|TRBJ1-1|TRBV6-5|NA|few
CASSLVWGADTEAFF
TGTGCCAGCAGTCTAGTGTGGGGCGCGGACACTGAAGCTTTCTTT
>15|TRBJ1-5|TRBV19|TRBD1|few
CASSIRTGGNQPQHF
TGTGCCAGTAGTATCCGGACAGGGGGAAATCAGCCCCAGCATTTT
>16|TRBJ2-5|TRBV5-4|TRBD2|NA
CASSPRTSGRVETQYF
TGTGCCAGCAGCCCGCGGACTAGCGGGAGAGTAGAGACCCAGTACTTC